This T cell receptor (beta chain) appears in the sequencing data of a study of blood T cell repertoires in COVID-19. Here immunoSEQ multiplex PCR was the method, and the copy in TCRdb shows in-frame clones only, minus some. The profile covers 150,000 to 200,000 clones, with more than 70% appearing a single time and around 6.2% taken by the ten largest. This clone occurred once. Material: PBMCs or T cells enriched from blood (not recorded which). This clonotype originated in a man aged 40-55 years who had recovered from COVID-19.

The CDR3 coding sequence is TGTGCCAGCAGTTACGGGACACTGAACACTGAAGCTTTCTTT. Protein: CASSYGTLNTEAFF. The chain recombines TRBV6-5 with TRBJ1-1, with D perhaps TRBD1 (6 bases). V dropped 2 bases and J dropped 0 bases, with 7 bases sitting between them. The CDR3 is made up of 14 amino acids. Germline V gene lookup returns CDR1 MNHEY and CDR2 SVGAGI.